This T cell receptor beta chain came from a study of regulatory T cells in long-lasting Graves disease. Notes on the study in general: Public clonotype sharing was higher in persistent than newly diagnosed patients.

CDR3 regions were amplified by Arm-PCR using iRepertoire HTBI primers to build TCR beta libraries. Each CDR3 protein gets one entry after TCRdb re-called the multiplex PCR reads with MiXCR. This table has hundreds of thousands of distinct CDR3 sequences, roughly 14% appearing once. This clonotype was seen many times. The antigen remains unidentified. Time point indicated: newly diagnosed GD, antithyroid drugs for less than 3 months. Researchers made the TCR library from RNA that was extracted from PBMCs. These records were also assigned to another study, of T cells in Graves' hyperthyroidism and ophthalmopathy.

Sample: peripheral blood mononuclear cells (PBMCs), taken at new diagnosis, from a patient treated with antithyroid drugs. This TCR was recovered from a man younger than 40 with Graves disease.

The CDR3 here is CASSLGRTFQPQHF. The CDR3 nucleotides are TGTGCCAGCAGTTTGGGGCGGACTTTTCAGCCCCAGCATTTT. The V and J genes are TRBV12-3 or TRBV12-4 and TRBJ1-5, with TRBD1 as a possible D gene (5 bases). V shed 3 bases and J shed 6 bases, with 12 bases lying between them. The CDR3 contains 14 residues.